This TCR beta chain was identified in a study of PD-1 blockade in classical Hodgkin lymphoma. Points from the study as a whole: Baseline diversity resembling that of newly diagnosed patients was seen in complete responders. As was reported, newly diagnosed patients showed lower baseline TCR diversity than healthy donors did. Any patient who commenced nivolumab under 1 year after ASCT was excluded. At C4D1, TCR diversity had climbed significantly for CD4+ cells, though not for CD8+ cells.

TCRdb keeps only in-frame clones here, not all; method: immunoSEQ multiplex PCR. Of 25,000 to 35,000 clones listed, under 75% are singletons. This clone appeared a few times. What it binds is not known. This CDR3 is 15 amino acids long. Trimming removed 1 base from V and 0 bases from J, with 8 bases in between. Germline V gene lookup returns CDR1 SGHNT and CDR2 YYREEE (reference sequence). Every one of the patients relapsed after autologous stem cell transplantation (brentuximab vedotin exposure was variable). The source of this sequence is a human donor with classical Hodgkin lymphoma. The chain links TRBV5-4 to TRBJ2-1; D gene unclear. Specimen: peripheral blood mononuclear cells (PBMCs), collected before the second cycle of nivolumab. The CDR3 coding sequence is TGTGCCAGCAGCTTGACGCAGGCCTCCTACAATGAGCAGTTCTTC. It codes for CASSLTQASYNEQFF.